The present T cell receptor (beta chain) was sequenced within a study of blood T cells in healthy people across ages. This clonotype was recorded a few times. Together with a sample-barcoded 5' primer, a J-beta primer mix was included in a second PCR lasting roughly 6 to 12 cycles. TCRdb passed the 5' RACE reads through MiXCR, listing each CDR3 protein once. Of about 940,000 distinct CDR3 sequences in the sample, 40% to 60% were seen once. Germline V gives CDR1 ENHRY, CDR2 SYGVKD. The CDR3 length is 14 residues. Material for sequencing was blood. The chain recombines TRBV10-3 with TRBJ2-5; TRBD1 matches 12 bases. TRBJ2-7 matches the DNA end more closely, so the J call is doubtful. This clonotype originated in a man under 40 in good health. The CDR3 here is CAITRDRGQYEQYF. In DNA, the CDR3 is TGTGCCATCACTCGGGACAGGGGGCAGTACGAGCAGTACTTC.